These 19 T cell receptor beta chains were all obtained from the same sample, sequenced in a study of blood T cells in healthy people across ages. Together with a sample-barcoded 5' primer, a J-beta primer mix was included in a second PCR lasting about 7 to 11 cycles. In TCRdb, the 5' RACE reads were re-called with MiXCR into one record per CDR3 protein. This table holds some 1.6 million distinct CDR3 sequences, roughly 32% found once. The sequenced material came from blood. Receptors were obtained from a woman aged 30 to 39 in good health.

This clonotype was recorded a few times. The genes are TRBV27 and TRBJ2-7, with D perhaps TRBD2 (5 bases). Germline CDR1 reads MNHEY; CDR2 reads SMNVEV (reference sequence). The CDR3 is made up of 13 amino acids. With 2 bases removed from V and 7 bases from J, the gap between germline ends came to 12 bases. CDR3 DNA: TGTGCCAGCAGTTTAACGGGGTTGGAGGAGCAGTACTTC. It encodes CASSLTGLEEQYF.

This clonotype has a handful of counts. V gene TRBV20-1 combines with J gene TRBJ2-3; TRBD2 might be the D (6 bases). Germline CDR1 is DFQATT and CDR2 is SNEGSKA (reference sequence). This CDR3 has 16 amino acids. The V and J ends lost 3 bases and 0 bases respectively, with 16 bases between them. As DNA, the CDR3 is TGCAGTGCTAGTTCACTAGGGGCGGGGAGCACAGATACGCAGTATTTT. This translates into CSASSLGAGSTDTQYF.

The rearrangement uses TRBV12-3 or TRBV12-4 and TRBJ2-1; 9 nucleotides line up with TRBD1. The CDR3 has 16 amino acids. The V segment lost 0 bases and the J segment 6 bases; nucleotides outside the gene matches: 6. Here the CDR3 reads CASSLAPDRGFNEQFF. The DNA for the CDR3 is TGTGCCAGCAGTTTAGCGCCGGACAGGGGTTTCAATGAGCAGTTCTTC.

The chain carries TRBV28 and TRBJ2-7; 10 bases are a match to TRBD2. With V trimmed by 5 bases and J by 5 bases, 6 bases remained unmatched. CDR3 length equals 14 residues. Germline-derived CDR1 and CDR2 are MDHEN and SYDVKM. The CDR3 DNA sequence: TGTGCCAGCAGTGACGGGACTAGCGTCCACGAGCAGTACTTC. Encoded protein: CASSDGTSVHEQYF.

The gene calls are TRBV20-1 and TRBJ2-3; D is unresolved. Germline CDR1 DFQATT, CDR2 SNEGSKA (reference sequence). V was cut by 5 bases and J by 5 bases, with 8 bases left in between. The CDR3 has 11 residues. CDR3 residues: CSAQNKDTQYF. DNA of the CDR3: TGCAGTGCTCAGAATAAAGATACGCAGTATTTT.

J is TRBJ2-3 and V is TRBV5-4; tentative D call: TRBD1 (6 bases). The V gene's germline CDR1 is SGHNT and CDR2 YYREEE (reference sequence). The CDR3 extends over 15 amino acids. Trimming took 4 bases from V and 2 from J, leaving 14 bases between them. Written as DNA, the CDR3 is TGTGCCAGCAGCCGCAAGGACAGTTACACAGATACGCAGTATTTT. Protein: CASSRKDSYTDTQYF.

CDR3 in amino acids: CASSEWGGTNYGYTF. CDR3 nucleotides: TGTGCCAGCAGTGAATGGGGCGGTACTAACTATGGCTACACCTTC. The rearrangement uses TRBV6-1 and TRBJ1-2; maybe TRBD1 (5 bases). Germline V gene lookup returns CDR1 MNHNS and CDR2 SASEGT. Between the trimmed V and J ends, which lost 2 bases and 0 bases, there was a span of 10 bases. This CDR3 region has 15 residues.

This clonotype was observed a few times. This chain connects TRBV7-2 to TRBJ2-5, with D perhaps matching TRBD1 (5 bases). There are 13 residues in the CDR3. Germline V lookup: CDR1 SGHTA, CDR2 FQGNSA. V dropped 7 bases and J dropped 2 bases, with 11 bases sitting between them. The CDR3 spells CASMRQIQETQYF. The CDR3 DNA reads TGTGCCAGCATGCGACAGATTCAAGAGACCCAGTACTTC.

The chain carries TRBV7-3 and TRBJ2-7; possibly TRBD2 for D (7 bases). The CDR3 spans 17 residues. Germline V gene data show CDR1 as SGHTA and CDR2 as FQGTGA. The V end lost 0 bases, the J end lost 3 bases, and 18 bases lay between the germline ends. The CDR3 coding sequence is TGTGCCAGCAGCTTAACGTTTTGGGCGGGGGCCCTCTACGAGCAGTACTTC. This codes for CASSLTFWAGALYEQYF.

This clonotype appeared many times. This chain links TRBV2 with TRBJ2-1, with 9 bases fitting TRBD2. The CDR3 is 18 amino acids. V was clipped by 3 bases and J by 7 bases; unmatched bases: 16. From germline, CDR1 is SNHLY and CDR2 FYNNEI. The CDR3 region has the DNA TGTGCCAGCAGTGACCCAGCGGGGGGCGCCTATTACGTGAATGAGCAGTTCTTC. As protein: CASSDPAGGAYYVNEQFF.

This clonotype occurred a few times. V and J are TRBV11-2 and TRBJ2-6; TRBD1 matches at 10 bases. The CDR3 is 18 residues long. Per germline, CDR1 SGHAT and CDR2 FQNNGV. V lost 5 bases to trimming and J lost 2 bases; unmatched junction nucleotides: 9. The CDR3 DNA reads as TGTGCCAGCAGCAACTGGGGACAGGGGTTAACTGGGGCCAACGTCCTGACTTTC. Its translation is CASSNWGQGLTGANVLTF.

On this clonotype: The junction departs from the called germline gene at one end, perhaps through a read error. This chain uses TRBV7-2 with TRBJ1-2; D is unresolved. The CDR3 spans 16 residues. CDR1 is SGHTA, CDR2 FQGNSA, per germline. The CDR3 region is CASSPTQIAPPYDYTF. The CDR3 DNA is TGTGCCAGCAGCCCCACCCAGATTGCTCCCCCGTATGACTACACCTTC.

On this clonotype: A much larger clone is a single base away; this may be a read error. The gene calls are TRBV4-1 and TRBJ2-5; D gene unclear. Germline V gene lookup returns CDR1 MGHRA and CDR2 YSYEKL. The CDR3 is 13 residues long. Trimming stripped 4 bases from V and 5 bases from J, with 11 bases between. CDR3 coding DNA: TGCGCCAGCAGCCGCGTCGTCTCCGAGACCCAGTACTTC. Amino acids: CASSRVVSETQYF.

This chain joins TRBV20-1 and TRBJ2-7, with 9 bases aligning to TRBD2. Germline CDR1 and CDR2: DFQATT and SNEGSKA (reference sequence). V was clipped by 3 bases and J by 2 bases; unmatched bases: 5. The CDR3 covers 14 residues. The CDR3 loop is CSARDSGGAYEQYF. The CDR3 nucleotides read TGCAGTGCTAGGGATAGCGGGGGAGCCTACGAGCAGTACTTC.

Note on this clonotype: Given a much more abundant clone one base away, this may be a read error. The V and J genes are TRBV9 and TRBJ2-2; D not resolved. Germline assignment: CDR1 SGDLS and CDR2 YYNGEE. Trimming stripped 0 bases from V and 6 bases from J, with 3 bases between. The CDR3 sequence is 12 residues long. CDR3 in DNA: TGTGCCAGCAGCGTAGGGCCCGGGGAGCTGTTTTTT. Translation gives CASSVGPGELFF.

This clonotype appeared once. The junction does not match germline at one end; this may be a read error. V gene TRBV11-2 combines with J gene TRBJ1-5; D gene uncertain. The CDR3 runs to 15 residues. Per germline, CDR1 SGHAT and CDR2 FQNNGV. CDR3 sequence reads: CASSLLVNSDQPQHF. DNA for the CDR3: TGTGCCAGCAGCTTGCTAGTCAATAGCGATCAGCCCCAGCATTTT. The whole variable domain, filled in from reference TRBV11-2 and TRBJ1-5, reads EAGVAQSPRYKIIEKRQSVAFWCNPISGHATLYWYQQILGQGPKLLIQFQNNGVVDDSQLPKDRFSAERLKGVDSTLKIQPAKLEDSAVYLCASSLLVNSDQPQHFGDGTRLSIL.

The table lists this clonotype with a few counts. The rearrangement joins TRBV5-1 to TRBJ1-2, with D possibly TRBD1 on 6 matching bases. Germline values: CDR1 SGHRS, CDR2 YFSETQ. Between the trimmed V and J ends, which lost 4 bases and 7 bases, there was a span of 20 bases. This CDR3 has 15 residues. CDR3 sequence: CASSPGTNTYGGYTF. The CDR3 DNA reads as TGCGCCAGCAGCCCCGGGACAAACACCTACGGTGGCTACACCTTC.

The rearrangement uses TRBV15 and TRBJ2-1; 7 nucleotides line up with TRBD2. Germline CDR1 is LNHNV and CDR2 is YYDKDF (reference sequence). There are 17 residues in the CDR3. The V gene end was trimmed by 0 bases and the J gene end by 2 bases; junction bases not matched to a gene: 7. The CDR3 spells CATSRDRPSGPYNEQFF. Here the CDR3 DNA reads TGTGCCACCAGCAGAGATCGGCCTAGCGGACCCTACAATGAGCAGTTCTTC.

Regarding this clonotype: A clone one base away is much larger, so this may be a read error. The chain couples TRBV29-1 to TRBJ2-7; 8 bases line up with TRBD1. The closer fit of TRBJ2-5 to the DNA end suggests the J call may be wrong. Per the germline V gene, CDR1 is SQVTM and CDR2 is ANQGSEA. This CDR3 has 12 residues. The CDR3 DNA sequence: TGCAGCGTAACAGGGGGAGGAGGGACCCAGTACTTC. It codes for CSVTGGGGTQYF.